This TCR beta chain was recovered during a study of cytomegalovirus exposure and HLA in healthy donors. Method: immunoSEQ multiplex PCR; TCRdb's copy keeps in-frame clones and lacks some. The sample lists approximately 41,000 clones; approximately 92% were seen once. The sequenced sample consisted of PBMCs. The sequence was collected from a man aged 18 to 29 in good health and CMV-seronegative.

CDR3: CASRVEMNTEAFF. CDR3 nucleotide sequence: TGCGCCAGCCGCGTCGAAATGAACACTGAAGCTTTCTTT. V is TRBV5-1 and J is TRBJ1-1, with D unclear. This CDR3 has 13 residues. Trimming removed 7 bases from V and 0 bases from J, with 10 bases in between. Germline-derived CDR1 and CDR2 are SGHRS and YFSETQ.